Listed below are T cell receptor beta chains from one sample, sequenced in a study of T-cell reconstitution after alpha-beta-depleted transplantation in children. TCRdb re-called the PCR reads through MiXCR, storing one row per CDR3 protein. The sample holds some 600,000 distinct CDR3 sequences, 10% to 15% seen once. The specimen was PBMCs, mostly from graft donor cells, collected 360 days after TCRalphabeta/CD19-depleted stem cell transplant. The receptors stem from a male patient between 5 and 17 years old who had a stem cell transplant for acute myeloid leukemia, so the T cells may come from the graft donor. The CDR3 runs from the conserved cysteine through the conserved F or W. Fields, in order: D gene, CDR3 length, J gene, V gene, clone size, CDR3 protein, CDR3 DNA. A D gene is named only where the DNA matches it firmly. Only some rows state a clone size, as once, few, many or a class for expanded clones.

TRBD1,16,TRBJ2-7,TRBV4-3,.,CASSQDRQGVLYEQYF,TGCGCCAGCAGCCAAGATAGACAGGGGGTCCTCTACGAGCAGTACTTC
TRBD2,18,TRBJ2-1,TRBV3-1,.,CASSPPWELTSGRNEQFF,TGTGCCAGCAGCCCACCTTGGGAACTAACTAGCGGGAGGAATGAGCAGTTCTTC
.,14,TRBJ2-3,TRBV28,many,CASSPPDFPDTQYF,TGTGCCAGCAGTCCACCAGATTTTCCAGATACGCAGTATTTT
.,14,TRBJ2-1,TRBV15,.,CATSPDRRSGEQFF,TGTGCCACCAGCCCTGACAGGCGGTCTGGTGAGCAGTTCTTC
TRBD1,16,TRBJ2-5,TRBV7-9,few,CASSLDRGSIKPILYF,TGTGCCAGCAGCCTCGACAGGGGGTCGATTAAGCCCATCTTGTACTTC
TRBD2,18,TRBJ2-3,TRBV7-9,.,CASSSGTSGRFLTDTQYF,TGTGCCAGCAGCTCCGGGACTAGCGGGAGGTTCCTCACAGATACGCAGTATTTT
.,15,TRBJ1-2,TRBV29-1,.,CSALLLGGPHYGYTF,TGCAGCGCACTCCTTTTGGGTGGGCCCCACTATGGCTACACCTTC
.,16,TRBJ2-5,TRBV5-1,many,CASSPPVTRIGETQYF,TGCGCCAGCAGCCCCCCGGTGACTAGGATCGGAGAGACCCAGTACTTC
.,12,TRBJ1-6,TRBV20-1,many,CSANGMQSPLHF,TGCAGTGCTAATGGAATGCAATCACCCCTCCACTTT
TRBD2,13,TRBJ2-7,TRBV20-1,few,CSASPSGRNEQYF,TGCAGTGCTAGCCCTAGCGGGAGGAACGAGCAGTACTTC
TRBD1,16,TRBJ2-6,TRBV29-1,few,CSVVDRSRSGANVLTF,TGCAGCGTTGTGGACAGGTCCCGCTCTGGGGCCAACGTCCTGACTTTC